This TCR beta chain was profiled in a study of T cell responses to AZD1222 COVID-19 vaccine. Study-level findings and limits: CD4 TCRs covered the whole spike, strongest at regions 160-218 and 743-854.

The CDR3 consists of 15 residues. Germline trimming cut 2 bases from V and 7 bases from J; bases unmatched to any gene: 7. Germline V lookup: CDR1 KGHSH, CDR2 LQKENI. Libraries were prepared by immunoSEQ multiplex PCR; TCRdb keeps only in-frame clonotypes and omits some of them. This sample has about 120,000 clones, with approximately 85% found just once. In the case of this clone: Its antigen is unidentified.

V and J are TRBV18 and TRBJ2-2, with 7 bases aligning to TRBD1. Sample: peripheral blood, taken on day 0 of AZD1222 vaccination. The sequence was collected from an adult in good health. The CDR3 nucleotides read TGTGCCAGCTCACCAAGGGACAGTGGAGACGGGGAGCTGTTTTTT. As protein: CASSPRDSGDGELFF.